These 2 T cell receptor beta chains came from one sample sequenced in a study of blood T cell repertoires in COVID-19. This table comes from immunoSEQ multiplex PCR, and its TCRdb copy is limited to in-frame clones, with some not included. The repertoire holds roughly 150,000 clones, with 87% as singletons. The material sequenced was PBMCs or T cells enriched from blood (not recorded which). These receptors all stem from a woman between 35 and 50 years old who had been exposed to COVID-19.

The chain uses TRBV10-3 and TRBJ1-3, with 8 nucleotides matching TRBD1. V was clipped by 0 bases and J by 6 bases; unmatched bases: 13. Germline CDR1 reads ENHRY; CDR2 reads SYGVKD. This CDR3 has 18 amino acids. The CDR3 loop reads CAISESTVDRGEANTIYF. The CDR3 bases are TGTGCCATCAGTGAGTCGACTGTCGACAGGGGCGAGGCAAACACCATATATTTT.

The rearrangement joins TRBV2 to TRBJ2-3; D not resolved. CDR1 and CDR2 from the germline V gene are SNHLY and FYNNEI. There are 15 residues in the CDR3. Trimming took 3 bases from V and 3 from J, leaving 13 bases between them. CDR3 amino acids: CASSDLVRGTDTQYF. CDR3 nucleotide sequence: TGTGCCAGCAGTGATCTCGTTCGAGGAACAGATACGCAGTATTTT.